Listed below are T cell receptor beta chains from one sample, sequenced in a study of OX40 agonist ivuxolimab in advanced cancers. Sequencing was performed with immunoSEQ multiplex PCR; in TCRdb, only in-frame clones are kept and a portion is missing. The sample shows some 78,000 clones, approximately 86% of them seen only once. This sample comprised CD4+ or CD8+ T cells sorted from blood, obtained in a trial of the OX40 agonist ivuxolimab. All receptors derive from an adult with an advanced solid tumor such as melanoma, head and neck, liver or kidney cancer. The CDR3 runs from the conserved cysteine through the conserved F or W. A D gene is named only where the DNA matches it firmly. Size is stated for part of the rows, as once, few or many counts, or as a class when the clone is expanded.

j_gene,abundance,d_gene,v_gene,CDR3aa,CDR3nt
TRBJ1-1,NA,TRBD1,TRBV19,CASSMFGTGRNTEAFF,TGTGCCAGTAGTATGTTTGGGACAGGGCGGAACACTGAAGCTTTCTTT
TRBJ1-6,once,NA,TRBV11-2,CASSSSAARGLNSPLHF,TGTGCCAGCAGCTCCTCGGCGGCCCGGGGTTTAAATTCACCCCTCCACTTT
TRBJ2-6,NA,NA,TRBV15,CATSRERHSGANVLTF,TGTGCCACCAGCAGAGAACGGCACTCTGGGGCCAACGTCCTGACTTTC
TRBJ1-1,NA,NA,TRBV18,CASSPPRYTEAFF,TGTGCCAGCTCACCACCCAGGTACACTGAAGCTTTCTTT
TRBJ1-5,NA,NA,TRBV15,CATSRGTDRYRGQPQHF,TGTGCCACCAGCAGAGGGACCGACAGGTATAGGGGTCAGCCCCAGCATTTT
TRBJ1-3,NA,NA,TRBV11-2,CASSLDRRRDTIYF,TGTGCCAGCAGCTTAGATCGGAGGAGGGACACCATATATTTT
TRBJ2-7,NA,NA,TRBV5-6,CASRSTGPETYEQYF,TGTGCCAGCAGGTCAACAGGGCCCGAAACCTACGAGCAGTACTTC
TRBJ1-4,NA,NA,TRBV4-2,CASSQEWGANEKLFF,TGTGCCAGCAGCCAAGAGTGGGGGGCTAATGAAAAACTGTTTTTT
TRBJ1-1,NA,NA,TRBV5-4,CASSKALNTEAFF,TGTGCCAGCAGCAAGGCCCTGAACACTGAAGCTTTCTTT
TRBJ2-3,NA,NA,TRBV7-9,CASSYPGAGRSSDTQYF,TGTGCCAGCAGCTATCCGGGGGCAGGGAGATCTTCAGATACGCAGTATTTT
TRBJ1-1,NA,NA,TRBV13,CASSFRNTEAFF,TGTGCCAGCAGCTTCAGGAACACTGAAGCTTTCTTT
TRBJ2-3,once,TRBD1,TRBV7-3,CASSSGTGLDTQYF,TGTGCCAGCAGTTCCGGGACAGGGTTAGATACGCAGTATTTT
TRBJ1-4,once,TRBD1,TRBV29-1,CSVRPRTGENEKLFF,TGCAGCGTTCGGCCCCGGACAGGGGAGAATGAAAAACTGTTTTTT
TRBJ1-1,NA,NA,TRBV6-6,CASSYAQNTEAFF,TGTGCCAGCAGTTACGCTCAGAACACTGAAGCTTTCTTT
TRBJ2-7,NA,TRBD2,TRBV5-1,CASSPREDEQYF,TGCGCCAGCAGCCCCCGGGAGGACGAGCAGTACTTC
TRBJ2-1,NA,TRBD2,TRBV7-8,CASSPAGGSYNEQFF,TGTGCCAGCAGCCCAGCGGGGGGCTCCTACAATGAGCAGTTCTTC
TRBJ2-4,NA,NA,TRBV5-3,CARSYPPEAKNIQYF,TGTGCCAGAAGCTACCCCCCCGAAGCAAAAAACATTCAGTACTTC
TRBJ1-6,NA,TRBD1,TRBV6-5,CASTLSGQGYSPLHF,TGTGCCAGCACCCTATCGGGACAGGGATATTCACCCCTCCACTTT
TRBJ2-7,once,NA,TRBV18,CASSPRTINEQYF,TGTGCCAGCTCACCAAGGACAATCAACGAGCAGTACTTC
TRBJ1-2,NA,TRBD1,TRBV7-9,CASSSLPGQGPYGYTF,TGTGCCAGCAGCTCCCTGCCGGGACAGGGGCCGTATGGCTACACCTTC
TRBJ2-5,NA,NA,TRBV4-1,CASSQGHRAQETQYF,TGCGCCAGCAGCCAGGGCCACAGGGCTCAAGAGACCCAGTACTTC
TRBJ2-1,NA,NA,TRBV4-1,CASRGGDWSSYNEQFF,TGCGCCAGCAGAGGGGGGGACTGGAGCTCCTACAATGAGCAGTTCTTC
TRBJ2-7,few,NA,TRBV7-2,CASSPLGYEQYF,TGTGCCAGCAGCCCCCTGGGCTACGAGCAGTACTTC
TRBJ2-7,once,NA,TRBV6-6,CASSYEGVGEQYF,TGTGCCAGCAGTTATGAGGGAGTCGGTGAGCAGTACTTC
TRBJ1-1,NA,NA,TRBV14,CASSHSGRRAEAFF,TGTGCCAGCAGCCATTCAGGGCGTCGGGCTGAAGCTTTCTTT
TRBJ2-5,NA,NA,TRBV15,CATSTGIPYQETQYF,TGTGCCACCAGCACCGGGATCCCTTACCAAGAGACCCAGTACTTC